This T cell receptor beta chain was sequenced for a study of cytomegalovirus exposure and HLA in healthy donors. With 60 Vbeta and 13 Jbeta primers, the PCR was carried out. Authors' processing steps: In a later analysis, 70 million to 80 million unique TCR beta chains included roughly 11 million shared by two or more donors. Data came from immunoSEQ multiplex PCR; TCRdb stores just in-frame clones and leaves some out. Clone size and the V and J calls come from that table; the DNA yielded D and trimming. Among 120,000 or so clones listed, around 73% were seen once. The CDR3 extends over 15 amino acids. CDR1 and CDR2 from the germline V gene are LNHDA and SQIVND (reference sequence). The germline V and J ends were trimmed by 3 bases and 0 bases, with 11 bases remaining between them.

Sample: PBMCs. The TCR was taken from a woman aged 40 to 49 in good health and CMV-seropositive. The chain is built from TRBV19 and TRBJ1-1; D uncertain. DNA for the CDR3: TGTGCCAGTAGTATTTCAGGACTCATGAACACTGAAGCTTTCTTT. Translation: CASSISGLMNTEAFF.